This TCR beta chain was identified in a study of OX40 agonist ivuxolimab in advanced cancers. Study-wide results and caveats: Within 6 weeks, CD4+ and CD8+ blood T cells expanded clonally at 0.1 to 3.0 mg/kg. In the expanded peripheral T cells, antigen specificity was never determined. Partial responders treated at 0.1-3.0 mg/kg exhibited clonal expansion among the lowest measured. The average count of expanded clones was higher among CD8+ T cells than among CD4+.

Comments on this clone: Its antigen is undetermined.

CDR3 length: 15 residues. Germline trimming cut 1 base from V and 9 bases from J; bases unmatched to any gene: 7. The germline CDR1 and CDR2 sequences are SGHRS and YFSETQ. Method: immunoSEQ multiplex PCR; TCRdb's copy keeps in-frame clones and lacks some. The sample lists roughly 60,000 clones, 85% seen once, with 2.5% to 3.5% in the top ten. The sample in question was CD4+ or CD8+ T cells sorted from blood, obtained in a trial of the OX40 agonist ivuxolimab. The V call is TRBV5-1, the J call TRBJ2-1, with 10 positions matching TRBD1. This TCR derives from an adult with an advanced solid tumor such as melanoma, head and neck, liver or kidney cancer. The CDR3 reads CASSLRQGASSEQFF. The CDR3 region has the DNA TGCGCCAGCAGCTTGAGACAGGGGGCTAGCAGTGAGCAGTTCTTC. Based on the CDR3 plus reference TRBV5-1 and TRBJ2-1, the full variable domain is KAGVTQTPRYLIKTRGQQVTLSCSPISGHRSVSWYQQTPGQGLQFLFEYFSETQRNKGNFPGRFSGRQFSNSRSEMNVSTLELGDSALYLCASSLRQGASSEQFFGPGTRLTVL.